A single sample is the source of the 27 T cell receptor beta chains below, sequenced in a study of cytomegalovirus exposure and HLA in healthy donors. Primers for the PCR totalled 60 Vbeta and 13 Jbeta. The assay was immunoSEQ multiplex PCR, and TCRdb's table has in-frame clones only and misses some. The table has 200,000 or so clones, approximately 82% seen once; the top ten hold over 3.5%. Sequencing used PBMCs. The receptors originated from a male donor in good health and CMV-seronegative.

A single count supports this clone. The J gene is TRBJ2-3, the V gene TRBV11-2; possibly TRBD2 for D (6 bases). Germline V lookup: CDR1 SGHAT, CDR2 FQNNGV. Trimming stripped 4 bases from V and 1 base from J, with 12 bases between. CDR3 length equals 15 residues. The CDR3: CASSSSGLGTDTQYF. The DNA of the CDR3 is TGTGCCAGCAGCTCGTCGGGACTCGGCACAGATACGCAGTATTTT.

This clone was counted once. CDR3 sequence reads: CASSPGQVYEQYF. The CDR3 DNA reads TGTGCCAGCTCACCGGGACAGGTCTACGAGCAGTACTTC. The V and J genes are TRBV18 and TRBJ2-7; 8 nucleotides align to TRBD1. Germline V CDR1 and CDR2: KGHSH, LQKENI. The ends lost 3 bases at V and 3 bases at J; junction bases unmatched: 1. The CDR3 is made up of 13 amino acids. Together with reference TRBV18 and TRBJ2-7, the CDR3 gives the full variable domain: NAGVMQNPRHLVRRRGQEARLRCSPMKGHSHVYWYRQLPEEGLKFMVYLQKENIIDESGMPKERFSAEFPKEGPSILRIQQVVRGDSAAYFCASSPGQVYEQYFGPGTRLTVT.

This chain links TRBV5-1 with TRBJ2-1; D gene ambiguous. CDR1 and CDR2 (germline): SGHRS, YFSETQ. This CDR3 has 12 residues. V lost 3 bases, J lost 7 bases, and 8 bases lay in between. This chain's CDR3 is CASSSNYNEQFF. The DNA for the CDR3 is TGCGCCAGCAGCTCAAACTATAATGAGCAGTTCTTC.

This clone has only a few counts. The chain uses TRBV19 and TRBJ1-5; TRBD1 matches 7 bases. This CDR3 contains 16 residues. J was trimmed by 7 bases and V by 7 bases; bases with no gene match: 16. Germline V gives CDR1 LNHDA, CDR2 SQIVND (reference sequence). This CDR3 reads CASTALRGQTKQPQHF. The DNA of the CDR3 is TGTGCCAGTACGGCCCTCAGGGGACAGACAAAACAGCCCCAGCATTTT. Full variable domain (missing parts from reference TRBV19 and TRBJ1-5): DGGITQSPKYLFRKEGQNVTLSCEQNLNHDAMYWYRQDPGQGLRLIYYSQIVNDFQKGDIAEGYSVSREKKESFPLTVTSAQKNPTAFYLCASTALRGQTKQPQHFGDGTRLSIL.

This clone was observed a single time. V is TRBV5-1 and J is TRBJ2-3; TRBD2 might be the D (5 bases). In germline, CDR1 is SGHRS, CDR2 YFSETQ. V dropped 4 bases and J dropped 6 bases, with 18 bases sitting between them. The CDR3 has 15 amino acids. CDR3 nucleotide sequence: TGCGCCAGCAGCCTCACCGGGATAGACAAGGATACGCAGTATTTT. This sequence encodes CASSLTGIDKDTQYF. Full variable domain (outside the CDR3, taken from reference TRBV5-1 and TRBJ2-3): KAGVTQTPRYLIKTRGQQVTLSCSPISGHRSVSWYQQTPGQGLQFLFEYFSETQRNKGNFPGRFSGRQFSNSRSEMNVSTLELGDSALYLCASSLTGIDKDTQYFGPGTRLTVL.

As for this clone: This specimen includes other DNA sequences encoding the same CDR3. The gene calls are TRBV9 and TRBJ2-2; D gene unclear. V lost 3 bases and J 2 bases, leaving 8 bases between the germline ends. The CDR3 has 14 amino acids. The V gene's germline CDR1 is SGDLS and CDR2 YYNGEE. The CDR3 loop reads CASSATGNTGELFF. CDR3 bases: TGTGCCAGCAGCGCGACTGGAAACACCGGGGAGCTGTTTTTT.

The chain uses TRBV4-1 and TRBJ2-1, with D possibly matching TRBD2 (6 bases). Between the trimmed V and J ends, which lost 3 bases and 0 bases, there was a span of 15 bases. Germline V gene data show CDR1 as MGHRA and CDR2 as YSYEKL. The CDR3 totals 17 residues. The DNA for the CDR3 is TGCGCCAGCAGCCAGGAGAACCGGGGGAGCTCCTACAATGAGCAGTTCTTC. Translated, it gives CASSQENRGSSYNEQFF.

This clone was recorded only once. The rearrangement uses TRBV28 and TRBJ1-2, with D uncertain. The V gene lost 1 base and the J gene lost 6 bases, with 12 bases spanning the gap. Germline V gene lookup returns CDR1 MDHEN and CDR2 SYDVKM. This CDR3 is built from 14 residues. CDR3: CASSLLGGGDGYTF. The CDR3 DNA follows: TGTGCCAGCAGTTTATTGGGCGGAGGAGATGGCTACACCTTC.

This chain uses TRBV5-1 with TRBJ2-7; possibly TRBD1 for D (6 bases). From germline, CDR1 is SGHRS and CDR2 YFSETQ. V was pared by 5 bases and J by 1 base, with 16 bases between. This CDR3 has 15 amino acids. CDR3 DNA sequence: TGCGCCAGCAGTTTAACAGGGATAAGGTCCTACGAGCAGTACTTC. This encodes CASSLTGIRSYEQYF.

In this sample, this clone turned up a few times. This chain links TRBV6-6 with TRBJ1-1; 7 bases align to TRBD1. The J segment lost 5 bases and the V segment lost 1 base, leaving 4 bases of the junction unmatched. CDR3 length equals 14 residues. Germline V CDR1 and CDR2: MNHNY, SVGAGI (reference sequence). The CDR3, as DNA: TGTGCCAGCAGTTACTACAGGGGCAATACTGAAGCTTTCTTT. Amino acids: CASSYYRGNTEAFF.

The chain's CDR3 is CASSVGGQSYNEQFF. The CDR3 DNA is TGTGCCAGCAGCGTAGGAGGCCAATCCTACAATGAGCAGTTCTTC. The V and J genes are TRBV9 and TRBJ2-1; D unresolved. The V end was cut by 0 bases, the J end by 1 base, with 8 bases between. Germline loops: CDR1 SGDLS, CDR2 YYNGEE. The CDR3 spans 15 residues. The whole variable domain, remainder taken from reference TRBV9 and TRBJ2-1, is DSGVTQTPKHLITATGQRVTLRCSPRSGDLSVYWYQQSLDQGLQFLIQYYNGEERAKGNILERFSAQQFPDLHSELNLSSLELGDSALYFCASSVGGQSYNEQFFGPGTRLTVL.

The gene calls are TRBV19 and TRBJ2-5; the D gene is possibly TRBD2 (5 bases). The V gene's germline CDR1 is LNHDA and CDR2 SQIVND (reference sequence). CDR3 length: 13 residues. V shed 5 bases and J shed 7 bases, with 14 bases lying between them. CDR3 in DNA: TGTGCCAGTAGTCCGGGAAGGTCGTGGACCCAGTACTTC. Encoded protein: CASSPGRSWTQYF.

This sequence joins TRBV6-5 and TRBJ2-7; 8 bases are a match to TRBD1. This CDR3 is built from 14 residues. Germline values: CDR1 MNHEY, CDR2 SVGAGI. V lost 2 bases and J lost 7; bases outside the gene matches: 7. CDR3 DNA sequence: TGTGCCAGCAGTTACGGGCAGGGGGCAGAAGAGCAGTACTTC. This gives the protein CASSYGQGAEEQYF.

The CDR3 DNA reads TGTGCCAGCAGTTTCCCGACTAGCGGGAGACTAGTTGGTCCCCCGGGGATAGTGCAGTTCTTC. Its translation: CASSFPTSGRLVGPPGIVQFF. The gene calls are TRBV28 and TRBJ2-1, with 12 nucleotides matching TRBD2. The CDR3 has 21 residues. V shed 3 bases and J 12 bases; nucleotides not matched to a gene: 27. CDR1 is MDHEN and CDR2 is SYDVKM in the germline V gene.

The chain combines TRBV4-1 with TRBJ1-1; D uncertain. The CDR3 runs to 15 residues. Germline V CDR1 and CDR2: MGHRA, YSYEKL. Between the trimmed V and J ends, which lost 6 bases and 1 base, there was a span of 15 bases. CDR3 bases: TGCGCCAGCAGTCACCCTGGGGAGGCGAACACTGAAGCTTTCTTT. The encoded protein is CASSHPGEANTEAFF.

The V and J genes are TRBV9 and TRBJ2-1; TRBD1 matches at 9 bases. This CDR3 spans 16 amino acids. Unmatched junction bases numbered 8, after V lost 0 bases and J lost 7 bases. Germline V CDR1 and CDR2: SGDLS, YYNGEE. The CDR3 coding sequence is TGTGCCAGCAGCGTAGACCCGGGACAGGGCTTGAATGAGCAGTTCTTC. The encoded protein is CASSVDPGQGLNEQFF.

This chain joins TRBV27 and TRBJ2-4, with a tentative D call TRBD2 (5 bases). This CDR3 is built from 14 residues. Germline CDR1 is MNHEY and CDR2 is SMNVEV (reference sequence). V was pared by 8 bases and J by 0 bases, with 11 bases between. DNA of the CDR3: TGTGCCAGCGGCCTTCGGGAAGCCAAAAACATTCAGTACTTC. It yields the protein CASGLREAKNIQYF.

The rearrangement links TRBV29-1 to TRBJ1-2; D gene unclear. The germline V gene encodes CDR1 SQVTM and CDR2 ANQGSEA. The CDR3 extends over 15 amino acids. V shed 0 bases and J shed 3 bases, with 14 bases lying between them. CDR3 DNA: TGCAGCGTTGAAGATCGTGGAAAGAGCGACTATGGCTACACCTTC. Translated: CSVEDRGKSDYGYTF.

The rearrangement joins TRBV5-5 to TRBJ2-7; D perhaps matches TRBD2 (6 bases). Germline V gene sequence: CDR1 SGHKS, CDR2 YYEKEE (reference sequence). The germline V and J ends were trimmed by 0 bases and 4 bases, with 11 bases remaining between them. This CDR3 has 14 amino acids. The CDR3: CASSLVGLRYEQYF. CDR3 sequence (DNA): TGTGCCAGCAGCTTGGTGGGACTGAGGTACGAGCAGTACTTC.

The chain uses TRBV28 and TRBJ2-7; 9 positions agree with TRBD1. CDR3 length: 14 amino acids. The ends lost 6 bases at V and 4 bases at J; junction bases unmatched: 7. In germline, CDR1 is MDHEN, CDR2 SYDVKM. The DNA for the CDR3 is TGTGCCAGCAGGCCGTGGACAGGGGAGTACGAGCAGTACTTC. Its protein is CASRPWTGEYEQYF.

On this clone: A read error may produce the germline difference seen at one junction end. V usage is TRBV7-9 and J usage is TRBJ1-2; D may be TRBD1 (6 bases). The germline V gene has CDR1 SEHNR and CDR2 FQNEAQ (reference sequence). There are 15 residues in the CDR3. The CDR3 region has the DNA TGTTCCAGCAGCTTTTTGGGCGGGGGGCCGGATGGCTACACCTTC. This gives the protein CSSSFLGGGPDGYTF.

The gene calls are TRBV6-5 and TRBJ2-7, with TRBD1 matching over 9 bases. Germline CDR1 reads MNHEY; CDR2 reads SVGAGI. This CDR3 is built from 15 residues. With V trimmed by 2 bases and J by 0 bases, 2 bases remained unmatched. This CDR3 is CASSYGTGSSYEQYF. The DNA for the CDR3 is TGTGCCAGCAGTTACGGGACAGGGAGCTCCTACGAGCAGTACTTC.

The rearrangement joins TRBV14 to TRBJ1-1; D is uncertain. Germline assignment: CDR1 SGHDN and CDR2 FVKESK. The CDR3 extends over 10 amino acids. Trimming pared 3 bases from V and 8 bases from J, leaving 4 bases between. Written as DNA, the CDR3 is TGTGCCAGCAGCCAGTCAGAAGCTTTCTTT. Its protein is CASSQSEAFF.

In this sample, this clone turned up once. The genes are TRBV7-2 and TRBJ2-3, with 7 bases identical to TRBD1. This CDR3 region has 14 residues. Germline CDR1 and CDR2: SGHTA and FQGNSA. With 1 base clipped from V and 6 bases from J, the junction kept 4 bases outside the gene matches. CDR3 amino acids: CASSLGGGGDTQYF. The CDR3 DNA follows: TGTGCCAGCAGCTTAGGAGGGGGCGGTGATACGCAGTATTTT.

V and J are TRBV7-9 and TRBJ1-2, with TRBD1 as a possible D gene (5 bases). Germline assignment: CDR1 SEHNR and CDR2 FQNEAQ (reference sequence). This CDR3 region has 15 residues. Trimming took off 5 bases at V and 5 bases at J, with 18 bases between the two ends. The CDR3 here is CASSEGVLSVYGYTF. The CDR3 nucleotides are TGTGCCAGCAGCGAAGGGGTTCTGAGCGTGTATGGCTACACCTTC.

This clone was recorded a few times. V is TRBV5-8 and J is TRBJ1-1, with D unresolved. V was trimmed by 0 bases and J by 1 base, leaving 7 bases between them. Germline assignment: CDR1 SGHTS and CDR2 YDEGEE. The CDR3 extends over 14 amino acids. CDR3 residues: CASSLGLSNTEAFF. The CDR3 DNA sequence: TGTGCCAGCAGCTTGGGACTCTCGAACACTGAAGCTTTCTTT. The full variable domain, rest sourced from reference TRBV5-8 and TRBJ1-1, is EAGVTQSPTHLIKTRGQQATLRCSPISGHTSVYWYQQALGLGLQFLLWYDEGEERNRGNFPPRFSGRQFPNYSSELNVNALELEDSALYLCASSLGLSNTEAFFGQGTRLTVV.

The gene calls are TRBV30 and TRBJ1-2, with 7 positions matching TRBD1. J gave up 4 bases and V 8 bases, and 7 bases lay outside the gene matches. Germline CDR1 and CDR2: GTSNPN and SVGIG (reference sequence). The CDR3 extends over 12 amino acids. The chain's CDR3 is CAGDRAPYGYTF. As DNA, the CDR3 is TGTGCCGGAGACAGGGCTCCCTATGGCTACACCTTC.